Each of the 10 T cell receptor beta chains below was sequenced from the same sample in a study of cytomegalovirus exposure and HLA in healthy donors. Primers included in the PCR were 60 Vbeta and 13 Jbeta primers. Method: immunoSEQ multiplex PCR; TCRdb's copy keeps in-frame clones and lacks some. Altogether 200,000 or so clones are present, more than 65% being singletons, with the ten largest covering about 5.6%. Sequencing was carried out using PBMCs. The receptors were sampled from a woman in her 30s in good health and CMV-seropositive.

The J gene is TRBJ2-7, the V gene TRBV5-4, with 7 bases fitting TRBD1. After removal of 4 bases from V and 4 bases from J, the junction contained 8 bases not matched to a gene. The CDR3 covers 14 residues. Germline V gene lookup returns CDR1 SGHNT and CDR2 YYREEE (reference sequence). The CDR3: CASSTQQGMYEQYF. The CDR3 DNA reads TGTGCCAGCAGCACCCAACAGGGGATGTACGAGCAGTACTTC.

In this sample, this clone turned up once. This sequence joins TRBV7-8 and TRBJ1-1; a weak D match, TRBD1 (6 bases). This CDR3 has 17 amino acids. The germline V and J ends were trimmed by 2 bases and 0 bases, with 16 bases remaining between them. The germline V gene encodes CDR1 SGHVS and CDR2 FQNEAQ. The CDR3 protein is CASSLSGTPVMNTEAFF. The CDR3 bases are TGTGCCAGCAGCTTATCCGGGACACCGGTCATGAACACTGAAGCTTTCTTT.

The chain couples TRBV2 to TRBJ1-2, with D possibly TRBD1 on 5 matching bases. Germline CDR1 is SNHLY and CDR2 is FYNNEI. Trimming shortened V by 6 bases and J by 7 bases, and 15 bases separated the two germline ends. CDR3 length: 13 amino acids. The CDR3 region has the DNA TGTGCCAGCAGAGAGACAGCGATCACTGGCTACACCTTC. This translates into CASRETAITGYTF. Using reference TRBV2 and TRBJ1-2 for the parts outside the CDR3, the full variable domain is EPEVTQTPSHQVTQMGQEVILRCVPISNHLYFYWYRQILGQKVEFLVSFYNNEISEKSEIFDDQFSVERPDGSNFTLKIRSTKLEDSAMYFCASRETAITGYTFGSGTRLTVV.

This clone showed up just a few times. The chain employs TRBV2 and TRBJ1-1, with 9 nucleotides matching TRBD1. The CDR3 is 14 amino acids. The V segment lost 4 bases and the J segment 5 bases; nucleotides outside the gene matches: 5. Per the germline V gene, CDR1 is SNHLY and CDR2 is FYNNEI. CDR3: CASSVTGGSTEAFF. The DNA of the CDR3 is TGTGCCAGCAGTGTTACAGGGGGCAGTACTGAAGCTTTCTTT.

This clone has only one observation. CDR3 DNA sequence: TGCGCCAGCAGCTCATCCGGGATCCACAATGAGCAGTTCTTC. Translated: CASSSSGIHNEQFF. The V gene is TRBV5-1, the J gene TRBJ2-1; D perhaps matches TRBD2 (5 bases). The ends were cut back, 3 bases at V and 5 bases at J, with 12 bases in the middle. The CDR3 totals 14 residues. CDR1 is SGHRS and CDR2 is YFSETQ in the germline V gene.

CDR3 amino acids: CASSSARQLQETQYF. CDR3 DNA sequence: TGTGCCAGCAGCTCCGCGCGACAGTTACAAGAGACCCAGTACTTC. The genes are TRBV5-4 and TRBJ2-5; a possible D gene is TRBD1 (5 bases). CDR3 length: 15 residues. V lost 3 bases and J lost 2, with 14 bases in between. Germline values: CDR1 SGHNT, CDR2 YYREEE (reference sequence).

The rearrangement joins TRBV5-6 to TRBJ2-3; no clear D. Trimming removed 0 bases from V and 4 bases from J, with 9 bases in between. The germline V gene encodes CDR1 SGHDT and CDR2 YYEEEE. The CDR3 length is 14 residues. CDR3 nucleotides: TGTGCCAGCAGCTTGGGGTTAGCCCCAGATACGCAGTATTTT. Amino acid sequence: CASSLGLAPDTQYF. Combining the CDR3 with reference TRBV5-6 and TRBJ2-3 gives the whole variable domain DAGVTQSPTHLIKTRGQQVTLRCSPKSGHDTVSWYQQALGQGPQFIFQYYEEEERQRGNFPDRFSGHQFPNYSSELNVNALLLGDSALYLCASSLGLAPDTQYFGPGTRLTVL.

This CDR3 reads CASRSQGIRQYF. Here the CDR3 DNA reads TGTGCCAGCAGGAGTCAGGGGATCCGGCAGTACTTC. This chain joins TRBV6-1 and TRBJ2-7; tentative D call: TRBD1 (6 bases). This CDR3 spans 12 amino acids. The germline CDR1 and CDR2 sequences are MNHNS and SASEGT. The V end was cut by 6 bases, the J end by 9 bases, with 15 bases between.

The chain is built from TRBV7-9 and TRBJ1-1; D unresolved. Germline V gene sequence: CDR1 SEHNR, CDR2 FQNEAQ (reference sequence). Trimming took off 5 bases at V and 4 bases at J, with 11 bases between the two ends. This CDR3 comprises 13 residues. The CDR3, as DNA: TGTGCCAGCAGCGCGGAAGTGGTCACTGAAGCTTTCTTT. Its protein is CASSAEVVTEAFF. Drawing the rest from reference TRBV7-9 and TRBJ1-1, the complete variable domain is DTGVSQNPRHKITKRGQNVTFRCDPISEHNRLYWYRQTLGQGPEFLTYFQNEAQLEKSRLLSDRFSAERPKGSFSTLEIQRTEQGDSAMYLCASSAEVVTEAFFGQGTRLTVV.

This chain links TRBV7-9 with TRBJ2-3, with TRBD2 matching 10 bases. The CDR3 is made up of 16 amino acids. The V gene end was trimmed by 5 bases and the J gene end by 6 bases; junction bases not matched to a gene: 11. Germline values: CDR1 SEHNR, CDR2 FQNEAQ (reference sequence). CDR3 region: CASSTHTSGVGDTQYF. The CDR3 DNA is TGTGCCAGCAGCACTCATACTAGCGGGGTGGGTGATACGCAGTATTTT.